Shown below are 30 T cell receptor beta chains from a single sample sequenced in a study of shared clonotypes between healthy human individuals. As defined, naive CD8 cells were CD45RO-negative and positively selected for CCR7, with terminally differentiated effector memory CD45RA+ cells excluded. Data came from immunoSEQ multiplex PCR; TCRdb stores just in-frame clones and leaves some out. Of hundreds of thousands of clones detected, 96% appear once; the ten largest clones hold 0.2% to 0.25%. The sample consisted of naive CD8+ T cells sorted from blood. The origin of the receptors is a man under 40 in good health.

The rearrangement joins TRBV27 to TRBJ1-5; the D is unclear. The ends were cut back, 4 bases at V and 7 bases at J, with 8 bases in the middle. The CDR3 has 12 amino acids. Germline V gives CDR1 MNHEY, CDR2 SMNVEV (reference sequence). Here the CDR3 DNA reads TGTGCCAGCAGTTATCCGGGGCAGCCCCAGCATTTT. This codes for CASSYPGQPQHF.

CDR3 nucleotide sequence: TGCGCCAGCAGCCAAGCCGACTGGAGCTCCTACAATGAGCAGTTCTTC. Protein product: CASSQADWSSYNEQFF. The chain couples TRBV4-1 to TRBJ2-1; unclear D gene. The CDR3 runs 16 residues. V lost 1 base and J 0 bases, leaving 10 bases between the germline ends. Germline CDR1 reads MGHRA; CDR2 reads YSYEKL.

The chain recombines TRBV7-9 with TRBJ2-7, with no clear D. CDR1 is SEHNR and CDR2 is FQNEAQ in the germline V gene (reference sequence). Between the trimmed V and J ends, which lost 2 bases and 7 bases, there was a span of 6 bases. The CDR3 consists of 11 residues. The CDR3 DNA follows: TGTGCCAGCAGCTTAATTGTTGAGCAGTACTTC. Amino acids: CASSLIVEQYF. Full variable domain (outside the CDR3, taken from reference TRBV7-9 and TRBJ2-7): DTGVSQNPRHKITKRGQNVTFRCDPISEHNRLYWYRQTLGQGPEFLTYFQNEAQLEKSRLLSDRFSAERPKGSFSTLEIQRTEQGDSAMYLCASSLIVEQYFGPGTRLTVT.

The gene calls are TRBV27 and TRBJ1-1; D uncertain. Germline assignment: CDR1 MNHEY and CDR2 SMNVEV (reference sequence). V was trimmed by 5 bases and J by 7 bases, leaving 14 bases between them. The CDR3 sequence is 13 residues long. In DNA, the CDR3 is TGTGCCAGCAGTCCACTCCCCTCGTATGAAGCTTTCTTT. Translated, it gives CASSPLPSYEAFF.

About this clone: One end of the junction is discordant with germline, which a read error may explain. The CDR3 is CVSTFSGWQETQYF. As DNA, the CDR3 is TGTGTCAGCACCTTTTCGGGCTGGCAAGAGACCCAGTACTTC. The V and J genes are TRBV9 and TRBJ2-5; no definite D call. The CDR3 extends over 14 amino acids. From germline, CDR1 is SGDLS and CDR2 YYNGEE.

CDR3 DNA sequence: TGCGCCAGCAGCCCTGACGGACTAGCGGGAGCCGACGAGCAGTACTTC. It codes for CASSPDGLAGADEQYF. The genes are TRBV5-1 and TRBJ2-7, with 13 bases fitting TRBD2. The junction had 9 bases not matched to a gene; V was cut back by 4 bases and J by 5 bases. CDR1 is SGHRS and CDR2 is YFSETQ in the germline V gene. The CDR3 contains 16 residues.

This rearrangement joins TRBV11-2 to TRBJ1-1; D not resolved. Germline CDR1 SGHAT, CDR2 FQNNGV. The CDR3 contains 13 residues. Trimming left V 0 bases short and J 5 bases short, with 7 bases between. The chain's CDR3 is CASSLESVTEAFF. The CDR3 region has the DNA TGTGCCAGCAGCTTAGAATCGGTTACTGAAGCTTTCTTT.

A single count supports this clone. Different DNA sequences within this sample yield the same CDR3. This CDR3 is CSVEASNEQFF. CDR3 DNA sequence: TGCAGCGTTGAGGCCAGCAATGAGCAGTTCTTC. V usage is TRBV29-1 and J usage is TRBJ2-1; D is uncertain. The V end lost 3 bases, the J end lost 6 bases, and 6 bases lay between the germline ends. The CDR3 length is 11 residues. CDR1 and CDR2 (germline): SQVTM, ANQGSEA.

The chain couples TRBV27 to TRBJ1-2; unclear D gene. Germline CDR1 and CDR2: MNHEY and SMNVEV (reference sequence). There are 14 residues in the CDR3. V shed 5 bases and J shed 4 bases, with 14 bases lying between them. The CDR3 protein is CASSVFPEFYGYTF. The CDR3 coding sequence is TGTGCCAGCAGTGTCTTTCCAGAGTTCTATGGCTACACCTTC.

V is TRBV14 and J is TRBJ1-2; 7 nucleotides align to TRBD1. CDR3 size: 15 residues. J was trimmed by 1 base and V by 4 bases; bases with no gene match: 6. Germline CDR1 SGHDN, CDR2 FVKESK. This CDR3 reads CASSRLGQNNYGYTF. The CDR3 nucleotides are TGTGCCAGCAGCCGTCTGGGACAGAATAACTATGGCTACACCTTC. Combining the CDR3 with reference TRBV14 and TRBJ1-2 gives the whole variable domain EAGVTQFPSHSVIEKGQTVTLRCDPISGHDNLYWYRRVMGKEIKFLLHFVKESKQDESGMPNNRFLAERTGGTYSTLKVQPAELEDSGVYFCASSRLGQNNYGYTFGSGTRLTVV.

The chain links TRBV7-3 to TRBJ2-3; 9 bases map to TRBD2. Unmatched junction bases numbered 5, after V lost 5 bases and J lost 2 bases. CDR1 and CDR2 (germline): SGHTA, FQGTGA. This CDR3 is 15 amino acids long. The DNA for the CDR3 is TGTGCCAGCAGCGCAGCGGGAGGTGTCACAGATACGCAGTATTTT. The encoded protein is CASSAAGGVTDTQYF.

The genes are TRBV5-1 and TRBJ2-2, with D possibly TRBD1 on 5 matching bases. Trimming removed 4 bases at V and 4 bases at J, with 14 bases between. The germline V gene encodes CDR1 SGHRS and CDR2 YFSETQ. This CDR3 is 15 amino acids long. CDR3 residues: CASSEPGRGTGELFF. The CDR3 DNA is TGCGCCAGCAGCGAACCAGGGCGCGGCACCGGGGAGCTGTTTTTT. The full variable domain, its missing parts supplied by reference TRBV5-1 and TRBJ2-2, is KAGVTQTPRYLIKTRGQQVTLSCSPISGHRSVSWYQQTPGQGLQFLFEYFSETQRNKGNFPGRFSGRQFSNSRSEMNVSTLELGDSALYLCASSEPGRGTGELFFGEGSRLTVL.

The chain employs TRBV15 and TRBJ2-2; D not resolved. Germline loops: CDR1 LNHNV, CDR2 YYDKDF (reference sequence). V dropped 4 bases and J dropped 1 base, with 10 bases sitting between them. There are 15 residues in the CDR3. CDR3 coding DNA: TGTGCCACCAGCACCCCCTCCCTGAACACCGGGGAGCTGTTTTTT. Encoded protein: CATSTPSLNTGELFF.

CDR3 in DNA: TGTGCCAGCAGGGACAGGGGCGTGGAATGGGACGAGCAGTACTTC. Protein: CASRDRGVEWDEQYF. The genes are TRBV6-1 and TRBJ2-7; 9 nucleotides match TRBD1. Trimming at V came to 6 bases and at J to 5 bases, leaving 11 bases not matched to a gene. The germline CDR1 and CDR2 sequences are MNHNS and SASEGT. The CDR3 is made up of 15 amino acids.

This clone occurred once. V is TRBV4-1 and J is TRBJ2-2; D uncertain. The CDR3 spans 13 residues. Germline loops: CDR1 MGHRA, CDR2 YSYEKL. The germline V and J ends were trimmed by 1 base and 4 bases, with 4 bases remaining between them. The CDR3 nucleotides read TGCGCCAGCAGCCAAGTCGTCACCGGGGAGCTGTTTTTT. This gives the protein CASSQVVTGELFF.

The chain has TRBV5-1 and TRBJ2-2, with 7 positions matching TRBD2. The CDR3 totals 17 residues. The J segment lost 0 bases and the V segment lost 7 bases, leaving 12 bases of the junction unmatched. CDR1 and CDR2 (germline): SGHRS, YFSETQ. The CDR3 is CASARLAETPNTGELFF. The CDR3 DNA follows: TGCGCCAGCGCGCGGCTAGCGGAAACACCGAACACCGGGGAGCTGTTTTTT.

The chain couples TRBV18 to TRBJ1-2; TRBD1 is a possible D gene (5 bases). V shed 5 bases and J shed 8 bases, with 21 bases lying between them. The CDR3 sequence is 15 residues long. Germline-derived CDR1 and CDR2 are KGHSH and LQKENI. The CDR3 spells CASSASQGALWGYTF. The CDR3 coding sequence is TGTGCCAGCTCAGCTTCCCAGGGTGCGTTGTGGGGCTACACCTTC. Full variable domain (rest looked up from reference TRBV18 and TRBJ1-2): NAGVMQNPRHLVRRRGQEARLRCSPMKGHSHVYWYRQLPEEGLKFMVYLQKENIIDESGMPKERFSAEFPKEGPSILRIQQVVRGDSAAYFCASSASQGALWGYTFGSGTRLTVV.

The chain joins TRBV15 to TRBJ2-7, with D maybe TRBD1 (5 bases). This CDR3 region has 15 residues. Trimming took off 2 bases at V and 0 bases at J, with 11 bases between the two ends. The germline gives CDR1 LNHNV, CDR2 YYDKDF (reference sequence). The CDR3 loop is CATSRTTDSSYEQYF. The CDR3, as DNA: TGTGCCACCAGCAGAACGACCGACAGCTCCTACGAGCAGTACTTC.

For this clone: This same CDR3 is encoded by further DNA sequences in the sample. CDR3 DNA sequence: TGTGCCAGCAGTTATGGGTTAGGCTACGAGCAGTACTTC. It codes for CASSYGLGYEQYF. The chain is built from TRBV6-5 and TRBJ2-7, with D hard to call. The CDR3 runs to 13 residues. The germline V gene has CDR1 MNHEY and CDR2 SVGAGI. V shed 3 bases and J shed 3 bases, with 9 bases lying between them.

V and J are TRBV4-1 and TRBJ2-7; D is perhaps TRBD2 (5 bases). The ends were cut back, 0 bases at V and 5 bases at J, with 8 bases in the middle. Looked up from germline, CDR1 is MGHRA and CDR2 is YSYEKL. This CDR3 has 13 residues. The CDR3 region is CASSQDNSDEQYF. DNA of the CDR3: TGCGCCAGCAGCCAAGATAATAGCGACGAGCAGTACTTC.

The chain carries TRBV27 and TRBJ1-1; D unclear. V gave up 6 bases and J gave up 4 bases, with 18 bases separating them. The CDR3 covers 15 residues. Germline lookup yields CDR1 MNHEY and CDR2 SMNVEV (reference sequence). The CDR3 nucleotides are TGTGCCAGCAGATCAGGACCAGCCTCGGGCACTGAAGCTTTCTTT. Protein product: CASRSGPASGTEAFF.

The chain joins TRBV6-1 to TRBJ2-7; possible D gene TRBD1, 5 bases. Trimming cost V 0 bases and J 2 bases, with 11 bases left between them. The length of the CDR3 is 15 residues. The V gene's germline CDR1 is MNHNS and CDR2 SASEGT. The CDR3, as DNA: TGTGCCAGCAGTGAAGCGCTTGGACACACCTACGAGCAGTACTTC. This codes for CASSEALGHTYEQYF.

The V gene is TRBV7-9, the J gene TRBJ2-3; D uncertain. The CDR3 has 14 amino acids. CDR1 is SEHNR and CDR2 is FQNEAQ in the germline V gene (reference sequence). Trimming removed 0 bases at V and 7 bases at J, with 11 bases between. The DNA of the CDR3 is TGTGCCAGCAGCTTAGCGCTGGGTTCAAATACGCAGTATTTT. Translated: CASSLALGSNTQYF. The full variable domain, with the rest looked up from reference TRBV7-9 and TRBJ2-3, is DTGVSQNPRHKITKRGQNVTFRCDPISEHNRLYWYRQTLGQGPEFLTYFQNEAQLEKSRLLSDRFSAERPKGSFSTLEIQRTEQGDSAMYLCASSLALGSNTQYFGPGTRLTVL.

The chain carries TRBV7-6 and TRBJ2-2; D is unclear. Trimming took 4 bases from V and 3 from J, leaving 9 bases between them. The CDR3 spans 14 residues. Germline V lookup: CDR1 SGHVS, CDR2 FNYEAQ. The CDR3 region is CASSSRPHTGELFF. The CDR3 DNA reads as TGTGCCAGCAGCTCCCGGCCTCACACCGGGGAGCTGTTTTTT.

This sequence joins TRBV19 and TRBJ2-2; 7 nucleotides agree with TRBD1. This CDR3 region has 15 residues. Germline V CDR1 and CDR2: LNHDA, SQIVND (reference sequence). Trimming took 1 base from V and 4 from J; bases not matched to a gene: 3. CDR3 in amino acids: CASSIVAGGTGELFF. The CDR3 nucleotides are TGTGCCAGTAGTATAGTGGCAGGGGGCACCGGGGAGCTGTTTTTT.

V and J are TRBV4-1 and TRBJ2-5; TRBD2 agrees at 9 bases. The CDR3 length is 17 residues. Per the germline V gene, CDR1 is MGHRA and CDR2 is YSYEKL. Losses at the gene ends were 1 base for V and 5 bases for J; bases not matched to a gene: 11. The CDR3 region is CASSQGRAGGPVETQYF. The CDR3 DNA follows: TGCGCCAGCAGCCAAGGCCGAGCGGGAGGTCCTGTGGAGACCCAGTACTTC.

V is TRBV9 and J is TRBJ2-3; 8 bases map to TRBD1. The CDR3 runs to 15 residues. V was pared by 3 bases and J by 1 base, with 4 bases of the junction left unmatched. Germline values: CDR1 SGDLS, CDR2 YYNGEE. The CDR3 spells CASSAPGQGTDTQYF. The CDR3 DNA follows: TGTGCCAGCAGCGCTCCGGGACAGGGCACAGATACGCAGTATTTT. The full variable domain, in which reference TRBV9 and TRBJ2-3 provide the parts outside the CDR3, is DSGVTQTPKHLITATGQRVTLRCSPRSGDLSVYWYQQSLDQGLQFLIQYYNGEERAKGNILERFSAQQFPDLHSELNLSSLELGDSALYFCASSAPGQGTDTQYFGPGTRLTVL.

CDR3 coding DNA: TGTGCCAGCAGCCAAGCCTCTCAGCGCCCCTACAATGAGCAGTTCTTC. Encoded protein: CASSQASQRPYNEQFF. The J gene is TRBJ2-1, the V gene TRBV14, with unresolved D. The CDR3 runs 16 residues. Trimming stripped 1 base from V and 2 bases from J, with 12 bases between. Germline lookup yields CDR1 SGHDN and CDR2 FVKESK.

This chain joins TRBV2 and TRBJ2-1, with TRBD2 as a possible D gene (6 bases). The CDR3 totals 10 residues. Germline loops: CDR1 SNHLY, CDR2 FYNNEI. The CDR3 region is CASQGGEQFF. The CDR3 DNA is TGTGCGTCGCAGGGAGGTGAGCAGTTCTTC.

The table lists this clone with a count of one. The chain employs TRBV4-1 and TRBJ2-1; TRBD2 agrees at 11 bases. This CDR3 has 16 amino acids. Trimming cost V 0 bases and J 9 bases; bases outside gene matches: 7. Germline assignment: CDR1 MGHRA and CDR2 YSYEKL. Here the CDR3 reads CASSQDPSGRRGEQFF. As DNA, the CDR3 is TGCGCCAGCAGCCAAGATCCTAGCGGGAGGCGGGGTGAGCAGTTCTTC.